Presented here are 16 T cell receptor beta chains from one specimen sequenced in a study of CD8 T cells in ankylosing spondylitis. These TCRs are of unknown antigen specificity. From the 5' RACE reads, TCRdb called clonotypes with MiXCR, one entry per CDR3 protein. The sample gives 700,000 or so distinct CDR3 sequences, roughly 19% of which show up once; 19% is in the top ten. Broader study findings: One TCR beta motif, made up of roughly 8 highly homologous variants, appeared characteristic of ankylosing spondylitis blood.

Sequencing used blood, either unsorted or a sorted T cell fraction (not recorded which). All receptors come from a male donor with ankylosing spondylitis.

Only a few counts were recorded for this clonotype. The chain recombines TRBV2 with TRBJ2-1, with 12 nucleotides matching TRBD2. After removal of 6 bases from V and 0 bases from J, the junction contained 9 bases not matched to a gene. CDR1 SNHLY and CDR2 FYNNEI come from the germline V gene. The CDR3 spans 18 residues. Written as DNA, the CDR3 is TGTGCCAGCAGCGAGACCGGACTAGCGGGACCCTCCTACAATGAGCAGTTCTTC. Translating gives CASSETGLAGPSYNEQFF.

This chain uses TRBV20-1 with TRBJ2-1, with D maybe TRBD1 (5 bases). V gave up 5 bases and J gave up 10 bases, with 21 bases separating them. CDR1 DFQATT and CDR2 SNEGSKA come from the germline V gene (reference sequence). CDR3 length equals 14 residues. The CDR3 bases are TGCAGTGCTGTAGGGGCTCGGGCGTTTGGGGAGCAGTTCTTC. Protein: CSAVGARAFGEQFF.

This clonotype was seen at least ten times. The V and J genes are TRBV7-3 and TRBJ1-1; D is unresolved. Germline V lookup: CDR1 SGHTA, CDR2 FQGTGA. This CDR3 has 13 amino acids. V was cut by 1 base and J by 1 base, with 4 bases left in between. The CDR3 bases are TGTGCCAGCAGCTTAAAGAGGAACACTGAAGCTTTCTTT. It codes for CASSLKRNTEAFF.

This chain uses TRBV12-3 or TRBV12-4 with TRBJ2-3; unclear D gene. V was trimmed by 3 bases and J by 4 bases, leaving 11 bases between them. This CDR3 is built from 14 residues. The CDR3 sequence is CASSFLRGADTQYF. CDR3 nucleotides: TGTGCCAGCAGTTTTCTCAGAGGAGCAGATACGCAGTATTTT.

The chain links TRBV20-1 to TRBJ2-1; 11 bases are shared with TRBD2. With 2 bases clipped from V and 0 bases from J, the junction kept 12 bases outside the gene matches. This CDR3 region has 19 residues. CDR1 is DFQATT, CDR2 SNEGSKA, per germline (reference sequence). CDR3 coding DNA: TGCAGTGCTAGACCGGATACTAGCGGGAGCGTTAGCTCCTACAATGAGCAGTTCTTC. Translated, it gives CSARPDTSGSVSSYNEQFF.

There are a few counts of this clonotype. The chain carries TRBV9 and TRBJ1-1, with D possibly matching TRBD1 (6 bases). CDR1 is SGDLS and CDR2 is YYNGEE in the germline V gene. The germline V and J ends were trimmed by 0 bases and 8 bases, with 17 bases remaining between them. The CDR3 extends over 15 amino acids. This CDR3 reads CASSVGTDNEMEAFF. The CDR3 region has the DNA TGTGCCAGCAGCGTAGGGACAGATAATGAGATGGAAGCTTTCTTT.

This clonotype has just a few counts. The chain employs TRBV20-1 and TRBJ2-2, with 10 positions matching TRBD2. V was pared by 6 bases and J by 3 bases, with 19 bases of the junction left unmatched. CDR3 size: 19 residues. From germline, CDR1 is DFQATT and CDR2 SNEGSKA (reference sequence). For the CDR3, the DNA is TGCAGTGCGAGACCTGGACTAGCGGAACTCATAGCGGACACCGGGGAGCTGTTTTTT. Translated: CSARPGLAELIADTGELFF.

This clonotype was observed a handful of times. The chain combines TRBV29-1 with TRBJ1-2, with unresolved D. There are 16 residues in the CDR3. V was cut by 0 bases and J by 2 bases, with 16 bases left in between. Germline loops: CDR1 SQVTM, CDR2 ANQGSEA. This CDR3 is CSVEDPMGKPNYGYTF. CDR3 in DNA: TGCAGCGTTGAAGACCCCATGGGGAAACCCAACTATGGCTACACCTTC.

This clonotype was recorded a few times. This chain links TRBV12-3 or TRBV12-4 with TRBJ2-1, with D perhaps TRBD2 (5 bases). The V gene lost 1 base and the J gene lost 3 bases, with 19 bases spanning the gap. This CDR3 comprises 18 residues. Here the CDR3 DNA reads TGTGCCAGCAGTTTAGTAAGTAATCTAGCCACTTTCTACAATGAGCAGTTCTTC. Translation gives CASSLVSNLATFYNEQFF.

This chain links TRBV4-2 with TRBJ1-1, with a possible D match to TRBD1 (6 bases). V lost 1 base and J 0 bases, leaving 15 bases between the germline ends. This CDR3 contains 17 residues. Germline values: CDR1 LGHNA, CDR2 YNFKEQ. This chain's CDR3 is CASSQVRRTELNTEAFF. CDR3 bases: TGTGCCAGCAGCCAAGTCCGACGGACAGAATTGAACACTGAAGCTTTCTTT.

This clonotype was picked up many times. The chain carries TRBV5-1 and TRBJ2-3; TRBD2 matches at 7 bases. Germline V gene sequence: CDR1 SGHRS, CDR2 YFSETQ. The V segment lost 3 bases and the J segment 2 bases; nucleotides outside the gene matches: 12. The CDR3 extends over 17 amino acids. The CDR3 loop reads CASSSWSSGPYTDTQYF. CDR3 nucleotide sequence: TGCGCCAGCAGCTCGTGGTCTAGCGGACCCTACACAGATACGCAGTATTTT. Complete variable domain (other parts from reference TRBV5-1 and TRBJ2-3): KAGVTQTPRYLIKTRGQQVTLSCSPISGHRSVSWYQQTPGQGLQFLFEYFSETQRNKGNFPGRFSGRQFSNSRSEMNVSTLELGDSALYLCASSSWSSGPYTDTQYFGPGTRLTVL.

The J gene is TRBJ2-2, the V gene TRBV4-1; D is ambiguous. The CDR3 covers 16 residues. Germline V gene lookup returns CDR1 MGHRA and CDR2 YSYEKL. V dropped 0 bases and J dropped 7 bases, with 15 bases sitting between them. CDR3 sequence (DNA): TGCGCCAGCAGCCAAGAAAGGGTTTTGGGCTACGGGGAGCTGTTTTTT. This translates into CASSQERVLGYGELFF.

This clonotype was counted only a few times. CDR3 amino acids: CASSFSGIPDTQYF. The CDR3 bases are TGCGCCAGCAGCTTTAGCGGGATACCAGATACGCAGTATTTT. The V call is TRBV5-1, the J call TRBJ2-3; 8 bases line up with TRBD2. The length of the CDR3 is 14 residues. The V and J ends lost 2 bases and 4 bases, in that order; junction bases with no gene match: 3. Germline CDR1 is SGHRS and CDR2 is YFSETQ.

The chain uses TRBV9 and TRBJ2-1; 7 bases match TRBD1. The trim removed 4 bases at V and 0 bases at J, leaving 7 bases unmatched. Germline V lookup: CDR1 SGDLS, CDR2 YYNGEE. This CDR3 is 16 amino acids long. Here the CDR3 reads CASSPEGAASYNEQFF. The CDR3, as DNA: TGTGCCAGCAGCCCAGAGGGGGCCGCCTCCTACAATGAGCAGTTCTTC.

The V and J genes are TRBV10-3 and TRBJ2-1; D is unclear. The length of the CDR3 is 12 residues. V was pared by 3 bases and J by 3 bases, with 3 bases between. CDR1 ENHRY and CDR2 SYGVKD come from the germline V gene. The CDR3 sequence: CAISDDYNEQFF. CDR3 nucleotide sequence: TGTGCCATCAGTGACGACTACAATGAGCAGTTCTTC.

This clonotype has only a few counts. As DNA, the CDR3 is TGTGCCAGCAGTTCGGCCGGGACAGGGGTGACTGAAGCTTTCTTT. It translates to CASSSAGTGVTEAFF. The chain has TRBV6-2 or TRBV6-3 and TRBJ1-1; 10 bases fit TRBD1. The CDR3 is 15 residues long. The ends lost 4 bases at V and 5 bases at J; junction bases unmatched: 7. Germline CDR1 is MNHEY and CDR2 is SVGEGT.